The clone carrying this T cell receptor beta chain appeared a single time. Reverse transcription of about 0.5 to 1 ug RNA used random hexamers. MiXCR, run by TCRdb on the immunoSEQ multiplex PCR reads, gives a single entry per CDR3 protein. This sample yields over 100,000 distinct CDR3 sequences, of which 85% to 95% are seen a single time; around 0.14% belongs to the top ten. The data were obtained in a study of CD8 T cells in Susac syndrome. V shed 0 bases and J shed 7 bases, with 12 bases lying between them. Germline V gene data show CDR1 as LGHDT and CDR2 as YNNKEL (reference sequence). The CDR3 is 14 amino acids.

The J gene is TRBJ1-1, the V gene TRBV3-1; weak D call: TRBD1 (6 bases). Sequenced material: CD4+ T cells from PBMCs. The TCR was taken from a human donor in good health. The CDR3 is CASSQDQGGDEAFF. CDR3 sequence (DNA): TGTGCCAGCAGCCAAGATCAAGGGGGGGATGAAGCTTTCTTT.